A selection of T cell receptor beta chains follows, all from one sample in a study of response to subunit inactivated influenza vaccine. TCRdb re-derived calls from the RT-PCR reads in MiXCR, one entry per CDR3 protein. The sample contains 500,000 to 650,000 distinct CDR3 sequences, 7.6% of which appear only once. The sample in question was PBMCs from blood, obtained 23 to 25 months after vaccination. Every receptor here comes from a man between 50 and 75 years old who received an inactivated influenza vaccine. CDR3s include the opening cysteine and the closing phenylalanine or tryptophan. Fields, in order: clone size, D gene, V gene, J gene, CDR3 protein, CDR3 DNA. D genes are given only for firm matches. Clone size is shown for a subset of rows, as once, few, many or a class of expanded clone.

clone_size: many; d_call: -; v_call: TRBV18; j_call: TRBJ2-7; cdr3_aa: CASSPGSSHEQYF; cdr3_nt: TGTGCCAGCTCACCGGGCAGTTCCCACGAGCAGTACTTC
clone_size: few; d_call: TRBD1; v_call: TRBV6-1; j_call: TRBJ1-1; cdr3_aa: CASRGTGLNTEAFF; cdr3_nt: TGTGCCAGCAGGGGGACAGGGTTGAACACTGAAGCTTTCTTT
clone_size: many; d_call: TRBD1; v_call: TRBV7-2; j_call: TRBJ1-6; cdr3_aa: CASSPRAGGNSPLHF; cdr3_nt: TGTGCCAGCAGCCCTAGAGCAGGGGGCAATTCACCCCTCCACTTT
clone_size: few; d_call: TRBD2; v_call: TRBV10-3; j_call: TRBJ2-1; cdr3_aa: CAISESAGGPDEQFF; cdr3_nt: TGTGCCATCAGTGAGTCGGCGGGGGGGCCGGATGAGCAGTTCTTC
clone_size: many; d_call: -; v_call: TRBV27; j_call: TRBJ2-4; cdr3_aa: CASKLTGQNIQYF; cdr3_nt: TGTGCCAGCAAACTAACGGGACAAAACATTCAGTACTTC
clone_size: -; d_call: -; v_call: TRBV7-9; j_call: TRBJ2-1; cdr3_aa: CASSITGSGDEQFF; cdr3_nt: TGTGCCAGCAGCATTACGGGGTCGGGCGATGAGCAGTTCTTC
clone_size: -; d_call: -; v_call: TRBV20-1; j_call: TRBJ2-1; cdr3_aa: CSARAGGGVSSYNEQFF; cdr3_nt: TGCAGTGCTAGAGCCGGCGGAGGGGTTTCCTCCTACAATGAGCAGTTCTTC
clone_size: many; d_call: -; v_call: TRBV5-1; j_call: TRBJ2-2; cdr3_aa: CASSPSRGGSNTGELFF; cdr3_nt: TGCGCCAGCAGCCCCTCACGGGGAGGCTCTAACACCGGGGAGCTGTTTTTT
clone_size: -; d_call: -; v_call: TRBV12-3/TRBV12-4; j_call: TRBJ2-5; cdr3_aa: CASSSPRWGAKETQYF; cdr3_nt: TGTGCCAGCAGTTCCCCTAGATGGGGGGCGAAAGAGACCCAGTACTTC
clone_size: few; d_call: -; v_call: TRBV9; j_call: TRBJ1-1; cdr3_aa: CASSALLNTEAFF; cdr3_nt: TGTGCCAGCAGCGCCTTACTGAACACTGAAGCTTTCTTT
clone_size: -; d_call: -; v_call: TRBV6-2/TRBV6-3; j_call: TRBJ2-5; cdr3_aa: CASSYPVVGRATKETQYF; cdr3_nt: TGTGCCAGCAGTTACCCCGTAGTTGGCAGAGCGACTAAAGAGACCCAGTACTTC
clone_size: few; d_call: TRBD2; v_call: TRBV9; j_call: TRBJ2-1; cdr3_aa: CASSVDGGSEYNEQFF; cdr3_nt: TGTGCCAGCAGCGTAGACGGCGGGAGTGAGTACAATGAGCAGTTCTTC
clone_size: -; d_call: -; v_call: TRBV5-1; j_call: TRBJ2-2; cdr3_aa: CASSFDTSNTGELFF; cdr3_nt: TGCGCCAGCAGCTTCGACACTTCGAACACCGGGGAGCTGTTTTTT
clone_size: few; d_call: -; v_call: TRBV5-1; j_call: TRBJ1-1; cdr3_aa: CASSLGVTVTEAFF; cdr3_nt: TGCGCCAGCAGCTTGGGGGTGACAGTAACTGAAGCTTTCTTT
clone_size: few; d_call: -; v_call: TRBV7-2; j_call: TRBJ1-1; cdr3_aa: CASTRGAQGTEAFF; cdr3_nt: TGTGCCAGCACCAGAGGGGCTCAAGGCACTGAAGCTTTCTTT
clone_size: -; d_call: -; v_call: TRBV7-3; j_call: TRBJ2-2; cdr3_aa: CASSFSVSGELFF; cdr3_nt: TGTGCCAGCAGCTTCTCTGTGTCCGGGGAGCTGTTTTTT
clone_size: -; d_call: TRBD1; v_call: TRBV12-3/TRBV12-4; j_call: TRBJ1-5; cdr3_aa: CASSFDRGDQPQHF; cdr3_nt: TGTGCCAGCAGTTTCGACAGGGGAGATCAGCCCCAGCATTTT
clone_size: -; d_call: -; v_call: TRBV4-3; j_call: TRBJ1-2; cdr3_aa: CASSPTNSHLGMGYGYTF; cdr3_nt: TGCGCCAGCAGCCCGACCAACTCTCACCTCGGAATGGGCTATGGCTACACCTTC
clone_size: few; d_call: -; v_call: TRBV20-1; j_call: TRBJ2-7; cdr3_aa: CSASLGAGSSYEQYF; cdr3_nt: TGCAGTGCTAGTTTGGGCGCGGGGAGCTCCTACGAGCAGTACTTC
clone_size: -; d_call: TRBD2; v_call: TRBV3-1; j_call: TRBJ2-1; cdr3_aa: CASSQEASLAAGNEQFF; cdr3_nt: TGTGCCAGCAGCCAAGAGGCTTCCCTAGCGGCGGGCAATGAGCAGTTCTTC
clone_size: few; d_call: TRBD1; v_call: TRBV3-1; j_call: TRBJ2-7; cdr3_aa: CASSHDGTGGYEQYF; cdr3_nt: TGTGCCAGCAGCCACGACGGGACAGGGGGCTACGAGCAGTACTTC
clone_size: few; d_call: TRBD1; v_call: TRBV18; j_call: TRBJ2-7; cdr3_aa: CASSLQTGLIGEQYF; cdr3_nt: TGTGCCAGCTCACTCCAGACAGGGTTGATCGGGGAGCAGTACTTC
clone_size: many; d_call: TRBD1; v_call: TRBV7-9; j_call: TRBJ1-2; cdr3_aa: CASSSSGTGNDGYTF; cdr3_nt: TGTGCCAGCAGCTCCTCCGGGACAGGGAATGATGGCTACACCTTC
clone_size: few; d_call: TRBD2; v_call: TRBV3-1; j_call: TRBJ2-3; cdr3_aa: CASSQVAGGSTDTQYF; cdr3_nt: TGTGCCAGCAGCCAAGTAGCGGGAGGGTCTACAGATACGCAGTATTTT
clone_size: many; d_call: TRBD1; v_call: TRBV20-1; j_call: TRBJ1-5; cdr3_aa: CSATPGQGVSNQPQHF; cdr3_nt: TGCAGTGCTACACCGGGACAGGGGGTTAGCAATCAGCCCCAGCATTTT
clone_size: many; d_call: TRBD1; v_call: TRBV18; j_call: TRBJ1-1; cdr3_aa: CASSPAGQVTYTEAFF; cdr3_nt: TGTGCCAGCTCACCCGCTGGACAGGTGACCTACACTGAAGCTTTCTTT
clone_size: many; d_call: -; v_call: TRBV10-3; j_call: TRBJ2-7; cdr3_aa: CAISEGQYGYEQYF; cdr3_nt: TGTGCCATCAGTGAGGGACAGTACGGCTACGAGCAGTACTTC
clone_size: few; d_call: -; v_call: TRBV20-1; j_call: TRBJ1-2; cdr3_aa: CSAGREGYGYTF; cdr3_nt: TGCAGTGCTGGCCGGGAGGGCTATGGCTACACCTTC
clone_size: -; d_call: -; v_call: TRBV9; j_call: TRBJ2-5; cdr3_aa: CASSPSVGETQYF; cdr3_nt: TGTGCCAGCAGCCCCTCTGTCGGAGAGACCCAGTACTTC
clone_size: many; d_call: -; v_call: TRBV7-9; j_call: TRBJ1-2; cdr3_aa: CASSLGTPTGF; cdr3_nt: TGTGCCAGCAGCCTTGGGACACCGACGGGCTTC
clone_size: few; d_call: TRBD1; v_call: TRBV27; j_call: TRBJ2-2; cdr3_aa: CASSFTGGTSTGELFF; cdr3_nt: TGTGCCAGCAGTTTTACAGGGGGAACGAGCACCGGGGAGCTGTTTTTT
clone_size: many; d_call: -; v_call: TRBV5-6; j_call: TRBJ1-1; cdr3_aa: CASSLLGKDTEAFF; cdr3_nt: TGTGCCAGCAGCTTGCTGGGAAAAGACACTGAAGCTTTCTTT
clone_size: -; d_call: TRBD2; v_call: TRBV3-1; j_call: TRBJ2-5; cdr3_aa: CASSQEMTSGGETQYF; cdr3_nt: TGTGCCAGCAGCCAAGAAATGACTAGCGGGGGAGAGACCCAGTACTTC
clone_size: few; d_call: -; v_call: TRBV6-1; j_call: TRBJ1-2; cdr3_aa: CASTLDGRGYTF; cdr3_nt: TGTGCCAGCACCCTGGACGGGAGAGGCTACACCTTC
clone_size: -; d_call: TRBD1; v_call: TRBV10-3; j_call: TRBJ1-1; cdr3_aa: CAIGRDRDTEAFF; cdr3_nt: TGTGCCATCGGACGGGACAGGGATACTGAAGCTTTCTTT
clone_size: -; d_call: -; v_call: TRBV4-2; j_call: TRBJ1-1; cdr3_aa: CASSQDRAVLNTEAFF; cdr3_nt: TGTGCCAGCAGCCAAGATCGGGCAGTTTTGAACACTGAAGCTTTCTTT
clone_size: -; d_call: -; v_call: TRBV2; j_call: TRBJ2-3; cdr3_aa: CASRGTASTDTQYF; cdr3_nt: TGTGCCAGCAGGGGCACCGCTAGCACAGATACGCAGTATTTT
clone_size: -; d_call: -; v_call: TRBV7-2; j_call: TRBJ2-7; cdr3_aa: CASRPVQGYYEQYF; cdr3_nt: TGTGCCAGCAGGCCCGTCCAGGGCTACTACGAGCAGTACTTC
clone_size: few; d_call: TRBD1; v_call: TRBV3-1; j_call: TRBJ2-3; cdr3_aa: CATSPNYGTGGKTDTQYF; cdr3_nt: TGTGCCACCAGCCCAAATTACGGGACAGGGGGGAAGACAGATACGCAGTATTTT
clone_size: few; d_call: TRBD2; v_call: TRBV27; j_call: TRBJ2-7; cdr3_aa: CASSFTSPGLADYEQYF; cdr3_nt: TGTGCCAGCAGTTTCACTTCACCGGGACTAGCGGACTACGAGCAGTACTTC
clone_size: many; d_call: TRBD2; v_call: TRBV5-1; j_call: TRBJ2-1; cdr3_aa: CASTWNGLAGDNEQFF; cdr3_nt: TGCGCCAGCACCTGGAATGGACTAGCGGGGGACAATGAGCAGTTCTTC
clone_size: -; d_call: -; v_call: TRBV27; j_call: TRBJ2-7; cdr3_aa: CASSPTIRGHEQYF; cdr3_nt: TGTGCCAGCAGTCCGACTATACGGGGCCACGAGCAGTACTTC
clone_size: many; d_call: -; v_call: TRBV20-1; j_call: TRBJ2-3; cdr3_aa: CSAIAEGTSTDTQYF; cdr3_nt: TGCAGTGCTATTGCGGAGGGAACTAGCACAGATACGCAGTATTTT
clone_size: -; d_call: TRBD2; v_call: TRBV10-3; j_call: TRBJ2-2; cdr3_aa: CAISKRKREGPRELFF; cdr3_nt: TGTGCCATCAGTAAGAGAAAGCGGGAGGGCCCCCGGGAGCTGTTTTTT
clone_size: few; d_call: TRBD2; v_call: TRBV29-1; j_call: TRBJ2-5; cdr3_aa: CSVEWGGQETQYF; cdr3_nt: TGCAGCGTTGAGTGGGGGGGCCAAGAGACCCAGTACTTC
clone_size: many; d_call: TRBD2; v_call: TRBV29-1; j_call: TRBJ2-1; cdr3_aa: CSVGLAGSSRGNEQFF; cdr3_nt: TGCAGCGTTGGTCTAGCGGGATCCAGCAGGGGCAATGAGCAGTTCTTC
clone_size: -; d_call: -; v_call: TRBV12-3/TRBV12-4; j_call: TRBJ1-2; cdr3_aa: CASSLRRDNYGYTF; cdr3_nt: TGTGCCAGCAGTTTACGGAGGGATAACTATGGCTACACCTTC
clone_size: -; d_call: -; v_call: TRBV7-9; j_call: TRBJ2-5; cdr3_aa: CASSLDFVAETQYF; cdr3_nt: TGTGCCAGCAGCTTAGATTTCGTAGCGGAGACCCAGTACTTC
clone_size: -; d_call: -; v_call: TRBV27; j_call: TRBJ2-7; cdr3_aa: CASSLRQARTYEQYF; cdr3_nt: TGTGCCAGCAGTCTAAGACAAGCACGGACCTACGAGCAGTACTTC
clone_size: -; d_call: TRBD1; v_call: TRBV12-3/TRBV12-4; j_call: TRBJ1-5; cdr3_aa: CASRAGTGIQPQHF; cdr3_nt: TGTGCCAGCAGAGCCGGGACAGGGATTCAGCCCCAGCATTTT
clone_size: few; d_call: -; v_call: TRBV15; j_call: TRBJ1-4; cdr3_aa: CATSRWGRGTNEKLFF; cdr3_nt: TGTGCCACCAGCAGATGGGGAAGGGGAACTAATGAAAAACTGTTTTTT
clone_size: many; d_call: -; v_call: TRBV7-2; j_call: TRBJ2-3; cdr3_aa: CASSLFGQITDTQYF; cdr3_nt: TGTGCCAGCAGCTTATTCGGACAGATCACAGATACGCAGTATTTT
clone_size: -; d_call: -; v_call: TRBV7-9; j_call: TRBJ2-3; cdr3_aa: CASSEGGQTISTDTQYF; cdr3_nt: TGTGCCAGCAGCGAGGGCGGGCAGACAATTAGCACAGATACGCAGTATTTT
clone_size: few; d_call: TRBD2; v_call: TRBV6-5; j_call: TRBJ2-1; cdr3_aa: CASSSPGGLNEQFF; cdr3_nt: TGTGCCAGCAGTTCCCCGGGAGGGCTCAATGAGCAGTTCTTC
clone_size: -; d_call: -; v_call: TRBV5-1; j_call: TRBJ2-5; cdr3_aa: CASSLEASALGKTQYF; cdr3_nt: TGCGCCAGCAGCTTGGAGGCTAGCGCTTTGGGGAAGACCCAGTACTTC
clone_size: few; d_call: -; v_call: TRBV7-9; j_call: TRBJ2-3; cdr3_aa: CASSYRGGAGTDTQYF; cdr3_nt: TGTGCCAGCAGCTACCGGGGAGGTGCGGGCACAGATACGCAGTATTTT
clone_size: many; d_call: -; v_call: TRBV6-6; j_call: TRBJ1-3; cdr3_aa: CASRATSGNTIYF; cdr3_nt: TGTGCCAGCAGGGCTACGTCTGGAAACACCATATATTTT
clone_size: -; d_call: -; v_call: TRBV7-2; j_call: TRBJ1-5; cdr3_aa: CASSLQALSNQPQHF; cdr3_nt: TGTGCCAGCAGCTTACAGGCTTTAAGCAATCAGCCCCAGCATTTT